Below are 16 T cell receptor beta chains sequenced from a single sample in a study of blood T cell repertoires in COVID-19. Profiled with immunoSEQ multiplex PCR; TCRdb holds only in-frame clones, not every one. The profile shows about 260,000 clones, about 85% of them singletons. Sequencing used peripheral blood. Source of these receptors: a human donor in a cohort sampled during active COVID-19.

The chain has TRBV6-5 and TRBJ1-5, with D maybe TRBD1 (6 bases). CDR3 length: 13 residues. The germline V gene has CDR1 MNHEY and CDR2 SVGAGI. The V gene lost 5 bases and the J gene lost 6 bases, with 11 bases spanning the gap. The CDR3 sequence: CASSIRGAQPQHF. CDR3 in DNA: TGTGCCAGCAGTATCAGGGGAGCTCAGCCCCAGCATTTT.

The count of this clone is one. The CDR3 loop is CASSPTGVEQYF. For the CDR3, the DNA is TGTGCCAGCAGCCCGACAGGGGTCGAGCAGTACTTC. V is TRBV27 and J is TRBJ2-7, with TRBD1 matching over 8 bases. Germline lookup yields CDR1 MNHEY and CDR2 SMNVEV (reference sequence). The CDR3 covers 12 residues. Trimming cost V 6 bases and J 6 bases; bases outside gene matches: 4.

For this clone: At the DNA level, this CDR3 is encoded by other sequences in the same sample as well. The CDR3 DNA is TGCGCCAGCAGCTTGGGGACAGGGGGAGACTATGGCTACACCTTC. Its protein is CASSLGTGGDYGYTF. This chain connects TRBV5-1 to TRBJ1-2; 10 bases are a match to TRBD1. Germline loops: CDR1 SGHRS, CDR2 YFSETQ. V was clipped by 0 bases and J by 3 bases; unmatched bases: 2. The CDR3 loop spans 15 amino acids.

The chain links TRBV11-2 to TRBJ2-7; D is ambiguous. This CDR3 is built from 16 residues. Germline CDR1 SGHAT, CDR2 FQNNGV. V lost 1 base, J lost 2 bases, and 15 bases lay in between. CDR3 sequence (DNA): TGTGCCAGCAGCTTAGTTCCAGGTGTGAGTACCTACGAGCAGTACTTC. Translating it yields CASSLVPGVSTYEQYF.

The CDR3 is CASSPDRVGGYTF. The CDR3 DNA is TGTGCCAGCAGTCCCGACAGGGTAGGTGGCTACACCTTC. The gene calls are TRBV27 and TRBJ1-2, with 7 nucleotides matching TRBD1. The J segment lost 7 bases and the V segment lost 5 bases, leaving 7 bases of the junction unmatched. This CDR3 is 13 amino acids long. Germline V CDR1 and CDR2: MNHEY, SMNVEV (reference sequence).

This rearrangement joins TRBV15 to TRBJ2-2, with 9 nucleotides matching TRBD2. Germline V gene sequence: CDR1 LNHNV, CDR2 YYDKDF (reference sequence). This CDR3 contains 15 residues. After removal of 3 bases from V and 6 bases from J, the junction contained 5 bases not matched to a gene. The CDR3 nucleotides read TGTGCCACCAGCAGCAAAAGGACTAGCGCCGGGGAGCTGTTTTTT. Its translation is CATSSKRTSAGELFF.

This chain joins TRBV18 and TRBJ2-3; 9 bases are shared with TRBD2. CDR1 is KGHSH and CDR2 is LQKENI in the germline V gene. J was trimmed by 2 bases and V by 1 base; bases with no gene match: 1. The CDR3 runs to 15 residues. CDR3: CASSPRLADTDTQYF. The CDR3 DNA sequence: TGTGCCAGCTCACCACGACTAGCGGACACAGATACGCAGTATTTT. The entire variable domain, with the rest obtained from reference TRBV18 and TRBJ2-3, is as follows: NAGVMQNPRHLVRRRGQEARLRCSPMKGHSHVYWYRQLPEEGLKFMVYLQKENIIDESGMPKERFSAEFPKEGPSILRIQQVVRGDSAAYFCASSPRLADTDTQYFGPGTRLTVL.

The gene calls are TRBV5-4 and TRBJ2-3, with 12 positions matching TRBD2. Germline V gene lookup returns CDR1 SGHNT and CDR2 YYREEE (reference sequence). V was pared by 0 bases and J by 1 base, with 0 bases of the junction left unmatched. The CDR3 has 16 amino acids. The CDR3 is CASSLGLAGGTDTQYF. The CDR3 DNA follows: TGTGCCAGCAGCTTGGGACTAGCGGGAGGCACAGATACGCAGTATTTT.

J is TRBJ2-1 and V is TRBV19; 7 positions match TRBD2. The junction had 17 bases not matched to a gene; V was cut back by 5 bases and J by 7 bases. There are 17 residues in the CDR3. CDR1 and CDR2 from the germline V gene are LNHDA and SQIVND (reference sequence). CDR3 sequence: CASSPKPGLSRENEQFF. In DNA form, the CDR3 reads TGTGCCAGTAGTCCGAAGCCGGGACTATCGCGTGAGAATGAGCAGTTCTTC.

The chain uses TRBV19 and TRBJ1-5; D may be TRBD1 (5 bases). This CDR3 contains 14 residues. V was cut by 3 bases and J by 5 bases, with 11 bases left in between. Germline assignment: CDR1 LNHDA and CDR2 SQIVND (reference sequence). Written as DNA, the CDR3 is TGTGCCAGTAGTATCTGGGGCCCTTATCAGCCCCAGCATTTT. Its protein product is CASSIWGPYQPQHF. The variable domain in full, completed from reference TRBV19 and TRBJ1-5, reads DGGITQSPKYLFRKEGQNVTLSCEQNLNHDAMYWYRQDPGQGLRLIYYSQIVNDFQKGDIAEGYSVSREKKESFPLTVTSAQKNPTAFYLCASSIWGPYQPQHFGDGTRLSIL.

The gene calls are TRBV5-1 and TRBJ2-3; D call uncertain. CDR1 is SGHRS and CDR2 is YFSETQ in the germline V gene. The CDR3 is 15 amino acids. V was cut by 7 bases and J by 0 bases, with 15 bases left in between. The CDR3 DNA reads as TGCGCCAGCGCTGGTGGCGGAGCTAGCACAGATACGCAGTATTTT. As protein: CASAGGGASTDTQYF.

The V gene is TRBV19, the J gene TRBJ1-3; D is unclear. V shed 6 bases and J shed 1 base, with 7 bases lying between them. The CDR3 contains 13 residues. Germline CDR1 reads LNHDA; CDR2 reads SQIVND (reference sequence). CDR3 coding DNA: TGTGCCAGTAGGTACGGTTCTGGAAACACCATATATTTT. It specifies CASRYGSGNTIYF.

The chain carries TRBV28 and TRBJ2-1, with TRBD2 identical over 8 bases. The CDR3 is 15 residues long. CDR1 is MDHEN and CDR2 is SYDVKM in the germline V gene. V lost 4 bases and J lost 0; bases outside the gene matches: 2. CDR3 in amino acids: CASSSGTSSYNEQFF. The CDR3 DNA is TGTGCCAGCAGTTCCGGGACTAGCTCCTACAATGAGCAGTTCTTC.

This clone showed up just a few times. V is TRBV27 and J is TRBJ1-1; the D is unclear. The V end was cut by 2 bases, the J end by 0 bases, with 10 bases between. The CDR3 is made up of 15 amino acids. The V gene's germline CDR1 is MNHEY and CDR2 SMNVEV (reference sequence). The CDR3 sequence is CASSLQPGVNTEAFF. DNA of the CDR3: TGTGCCAGCAGTTTACAGCCCGGAGTGAACACTGAAGCTTTCTTT.

The V gene is TRBV19, the J gene TRBJ1-1, with D possibly matching TRBD1 (6 bases). V gave up 10 bases and J gave up 1 base, with 16 bases separating them. Germline lookup yields CDR1 LNHDA and CDR2 SQIVND (reference sequence). This CDR3 is built from 14 residues. Written as DNA, the CDR3 is TGTGCCACCGGACAGTCCCGGCGGAACACTGAAGCTTTCTTT. Translation gives CATGQSRRNTEAFF.

The gene calls are TRBV6-5 and TRBJ1-6; tentatively, D is TRBD1 (5 bases). Trimming shortened V by 8 bases and J by 8 bases, and 10 bases separated the two germline ends. CDR3 length: 12 amino acids. Per germline, CDR1 MNHEY and CDR2 SVGAGI. CDR3 sequence (DNA): TGTGCCAGCCAGGGATGGGATTCACCCCTCCACTTT. It yields the protein CASQGWDSPLHF.